This paragraph covers one TCR beta chain sequence. Construction of TCR beta libraries relied on iRepertoire HTBI primers and on Arm-PCR targeting CDR3 regions. One entry per CDR3 protein results from TCRdb running MiXCR on the multiplex PCR reads. The sample has about 430,000 distinct CDR3 sequences, 21% seen once; the top ten hold around an eighth. This record belongs to a study of regulatory T cells in long-lasting Graves disease. Specified time point: persistent/refractory GD, antithyroid drugs over 5 years with positive TRAb. RNA from PBMCs was the source of the TCR library. Patient provenance is recorded as an endocrinology department in Xi'an, China. The TCR sequence derives from a female donor with Graves disease. Sequenced here: peripheral blood mononuclear cells (PBMCs), sampled when the disease was refractory, from a patient treated with antithyroid drugs.

The CDR3 nucleotides are TGTGCCAGCAGCAGCGGGGAGAACAATGAGCAGTTCTTC. This encodes CASSSGENNEQFF. J is TRBJ2-1 and V is TRBV7-9, with 7 bases fitting TRBD2. With 5 bases clipped from V and 5 bases from J, the junction kept 3 bases outside the gene matches. The CDR3 is 13 residues long. In germline, CDR1 is SEHNR, CDR2 FQNEAQ (reference sequence).